This TCR beta chain stems from a study of blood T cells in healthy people across ages. Regarding this clonotype: The antigen is not known.

V gave up 2 bases and J gave up 3 bases, with 16 bases separating them. CDR3 length: 16 residues. General study results and limits: It was found that TCR beta diversity correlated strongly with the percentage of naive T cells. PBMCs went unsorted, and a conclusive naive versus antigen-experienced comparison was therefore prevented. When one million T cells were used, diversity estimates were thought to be underestimates.

A second 7 to 11 cycle PCR used barcoded and J-beta primers. Unique molecular identifiers of 12 random nucleotides labeled each cDNA. TCRdb reanalysed the 5' RACE reads using MiXCR and keeps one entry per CDR3 protein. The sample carries over 1,300,000 distinct CDR3 sequences, 55% to 75% recorded once. The sequencing sample was made of blood. The sequence was collected from a man aged 18 to 30 in good health. V is TRBV12-3 or TRBV12-4 and J is TRBJ1-2; tentative D call: TRBD1 (6 bases). The CDR3 region is CASSLSTGNPYYGYTF. CDR3 coding DNA: TGTGCCAGCAGTTTATCCACAGGGAACCCCTACTATGGCTACACCTTC.